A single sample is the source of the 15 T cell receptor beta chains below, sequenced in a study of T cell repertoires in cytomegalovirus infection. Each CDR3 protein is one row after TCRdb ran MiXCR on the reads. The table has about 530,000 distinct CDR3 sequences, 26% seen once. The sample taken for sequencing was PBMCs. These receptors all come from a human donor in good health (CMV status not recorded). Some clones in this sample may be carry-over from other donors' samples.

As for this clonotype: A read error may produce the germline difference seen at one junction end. Written as DNA, the CDR3 is TGTGCCAGCAGTTCGACCGACGGACAGGGAAACTTC. It specifies CASSSTDGQGNF. The chain recombines TRBV28 with TRBJ2-4, with 8 nucleotides matching TRBD1. Germline V gives CDR1 MDHEN, CDR2 SYDVKM. CDR3 length: 12 residues.

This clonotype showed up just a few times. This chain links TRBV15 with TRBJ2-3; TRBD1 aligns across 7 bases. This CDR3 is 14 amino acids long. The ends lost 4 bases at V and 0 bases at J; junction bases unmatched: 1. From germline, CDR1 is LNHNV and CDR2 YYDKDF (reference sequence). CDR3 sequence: CATSTGQSTDTQYF. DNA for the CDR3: TGTGCCACCAGCACGGGACAGAGCACAGATACGCAGTATTTT.

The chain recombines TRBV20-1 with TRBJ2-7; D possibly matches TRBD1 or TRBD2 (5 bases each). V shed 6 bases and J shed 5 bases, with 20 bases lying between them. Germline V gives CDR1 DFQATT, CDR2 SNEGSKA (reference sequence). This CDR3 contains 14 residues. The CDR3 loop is CSAEGRNLGHEQYV. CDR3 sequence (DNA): TGCAGTGCCGAGGGGCGGAACCTAGGGCACGAGCAGTACGTC.

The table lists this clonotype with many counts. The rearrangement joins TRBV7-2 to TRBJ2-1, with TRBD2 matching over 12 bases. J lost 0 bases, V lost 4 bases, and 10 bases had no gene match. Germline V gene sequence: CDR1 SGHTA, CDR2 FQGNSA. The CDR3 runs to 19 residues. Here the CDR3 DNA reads TGTGCCAGCAGCTACATGACTAGCGGGAGTAATCCCTCCTACAATGAGCAGTTCTTC. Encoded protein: CASSYMTSGSNPSYNEQFF.

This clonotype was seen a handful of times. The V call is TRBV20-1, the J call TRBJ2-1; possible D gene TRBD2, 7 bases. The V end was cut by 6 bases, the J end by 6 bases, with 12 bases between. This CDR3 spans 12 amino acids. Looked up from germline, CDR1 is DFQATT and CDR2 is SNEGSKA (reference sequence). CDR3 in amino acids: CSAEGGGNEQFF. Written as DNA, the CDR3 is TGCAGTGCCGAAGGGGGGGGCAATGAGCAGTTCTTC.

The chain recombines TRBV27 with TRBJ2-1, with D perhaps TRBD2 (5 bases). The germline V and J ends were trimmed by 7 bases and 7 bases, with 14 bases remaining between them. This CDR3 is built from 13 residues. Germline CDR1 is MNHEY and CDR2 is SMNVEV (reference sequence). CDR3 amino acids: CASNIFGENEQFF. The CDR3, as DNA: TGTGCCAGCAACATCTTTGGGGAGAATGAGCAGTTCTTC.

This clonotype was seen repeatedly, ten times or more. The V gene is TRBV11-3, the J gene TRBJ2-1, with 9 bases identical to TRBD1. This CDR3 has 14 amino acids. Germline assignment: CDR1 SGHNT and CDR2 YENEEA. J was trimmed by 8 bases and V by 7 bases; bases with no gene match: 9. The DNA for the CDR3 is TGTGCCAGCACCCCCCGGGACAGGGTCCATGAGCAGTTCTTC. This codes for CASTPRDRVHEQFF.

The chain's CDR3 is CASRFAGAREDGELFF. The CDR3 DNA reads as TGTGCCAGCCGGTTCGCGGGGGCGCGTGAGGACGGGGAGCTGTTTTTT. This rearrangement joins TRBV12-3 or TRBV12-4 to TRBJ2-2, with D perhaps matching TRBD2 (7 bases). The CDR3 is made up of 16 amino acids. With 8 bases removed from V and 7 bases from J, the gap between germline ends came to 23 bases.

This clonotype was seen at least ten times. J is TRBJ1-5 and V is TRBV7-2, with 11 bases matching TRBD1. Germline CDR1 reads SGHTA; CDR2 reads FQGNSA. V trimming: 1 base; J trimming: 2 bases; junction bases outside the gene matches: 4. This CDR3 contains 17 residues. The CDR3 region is CASSLDGTGGGNQPQHF. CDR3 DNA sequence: TGTGCCAGCAGCTTAGATGGGACAGGGGGAGGCAATCAGCCCCAGCATTTT. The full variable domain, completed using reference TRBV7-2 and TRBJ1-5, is GAGVSQSPSNKVTEKGKDVELRCDPISGHTALYWYRQSLGQGLEFLIYFQGNSAPDKSGLPSDRFSAERTGGSVSTLTIQRTQQEDSAVYLCASSLDGTGGGNQPQHFGDGTRLSIL.

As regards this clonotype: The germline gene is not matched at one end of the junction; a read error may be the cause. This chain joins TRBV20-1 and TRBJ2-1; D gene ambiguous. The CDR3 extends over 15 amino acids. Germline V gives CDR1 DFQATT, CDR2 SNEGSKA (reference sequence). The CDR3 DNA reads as TGCAGAGCTAAACAGACCCTAAGCTCCTACAATGAGCAGTTCTTC. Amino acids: CRAKQTLSSYNEQFF.

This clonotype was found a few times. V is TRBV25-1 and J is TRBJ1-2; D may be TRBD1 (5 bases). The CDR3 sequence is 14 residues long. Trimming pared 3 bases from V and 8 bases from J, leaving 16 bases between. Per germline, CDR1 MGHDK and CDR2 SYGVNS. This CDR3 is CASSEVGGIRGYTF. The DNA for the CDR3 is TGTGCCAGCAGTGAGGTCGGGGGAATTCGGGGCTACACCTTC.

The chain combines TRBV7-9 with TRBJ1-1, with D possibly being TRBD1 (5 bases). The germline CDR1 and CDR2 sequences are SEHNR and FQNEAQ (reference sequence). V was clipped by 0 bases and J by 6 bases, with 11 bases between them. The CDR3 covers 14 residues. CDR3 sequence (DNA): TGTGCCAGCAGCTTAGCGCTGGGGGAGCCTGAAGCTTTCTTT. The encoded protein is CASSLALGEPEAFF. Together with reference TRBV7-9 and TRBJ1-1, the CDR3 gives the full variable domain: DTGVSQNPRHKITKRGQNVTFRCDPISEHNRLYWYRQTLGQGPEFLTYFQNEAQLEKSRLLSDRFSAERPKGSFSTLEIQRTEQGDSAMYLCASSLALGEPEAFFGQGTRLTVV.

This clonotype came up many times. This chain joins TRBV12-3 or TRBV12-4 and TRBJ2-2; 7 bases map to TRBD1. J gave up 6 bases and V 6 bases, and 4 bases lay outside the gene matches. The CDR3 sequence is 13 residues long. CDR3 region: CASRRTGAGELFF. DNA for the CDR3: TGTGCCAGCAGAAGAACAGGGGCCGGGGAGCTGTTTTTT.

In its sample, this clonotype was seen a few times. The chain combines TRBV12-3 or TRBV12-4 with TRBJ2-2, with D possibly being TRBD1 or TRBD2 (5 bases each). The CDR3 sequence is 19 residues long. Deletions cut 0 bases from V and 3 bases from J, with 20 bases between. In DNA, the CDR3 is TGTGCCAGCAGTTTAGCGAAACCGGGACCCCCTCCGCACACCGGGGAGCTGTTTTTT. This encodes CASSLAKPGPPPHTGELFF.

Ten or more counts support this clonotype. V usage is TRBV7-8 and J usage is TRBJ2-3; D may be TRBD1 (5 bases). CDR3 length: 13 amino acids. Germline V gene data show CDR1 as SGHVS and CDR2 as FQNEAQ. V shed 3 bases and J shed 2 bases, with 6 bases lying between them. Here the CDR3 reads CASSLGPTDTQYF. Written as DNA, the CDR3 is TGTGCCAGCAGCTTGGGGCCCACAGATACGCAGTATTTT.